The 11 T cell receptor beta chains below come from one sample, sequenced in a study of blood T cell repertoires in COVID-19. Data came from immunoSEQ multiplex PCR; TCRdb stores just in-frame clones and leaves some out. This table has 190,000 or so clones, around four fifths appearing once. Sequencing was carried out using PBMCs or T cells enriched from blood (not recorded which). The receptor source for this set is a man in his forties or fifties who had recovered from COVID-19.

This sequence joins TRBV27 and TRBJ2-3; 11 bases map to TRBD2. The germline CDR1 and CDR2 sequences are MNHEY and SMNVEV (reference sequence). This CDR3 is built from 18 residues. J lost 0 bases, V lost 4 bases, and 9 bases had no gene match. CDR3 sequence reads: CASSSPGLAAQSTDTQYF. In DNA form, the CDR3 reads TGTGCCAGCAGTTCTCCGGGACTAGCGGCACAGAGCACAGATACGCAGTATTTT.

About this clone: Other DNA sequences in the sample encode the same CDR3. The chain links TRBV7-3 to TRBJ2-1, with D tentatively TRBD2 (5 bases). The V end was cut by 2 bases, the J end by 0 bases, with 14 bases between. The CDR3 length is 17 residues. Germline CDR1 SGHTA, CDR2 FQGTGA. DNA for the CDR3: TGTGCCAGCAGCTTATTCTCCGGCGCGGGCTCCTACAATGAGCAGTTCTTC. Amino acid sequence: CASSLFSGAGSYNEQFF.

The table lists this clone with a count of one. V gene TRBV28 combines with J gene TRBJ2-7, with 8 bases that match TRBD1. Trimming cost V 8 bases and J 3 bases; bases outside gene matches: 3. The CDR3 sequence is 12 residues long. Germline assignment: CDR1 MDHEN and CDR2 SYDVKM. The CDR3 DNA reads as TGTGCCAGCTATGACAGGGGCTACGAGCAGTACTTC. Translation: CASYDRGYEQYF. The whole variable domain, remainder taken from reference TRBV28 and TRBJ2-7, is DVKVTQSSRYLVKRTGEKVFLECVQDMDHENMFWYRQDPGLGLRLIYFSYDVKMKEKGDIPEGYSVSREKKERFSLILESASTNQTSMYLCASYDRGYEQYFGPGTRLTVT.

This clone was picked up a small number of times. The chain recombines TRBV14 with TRBJ2-2, with D tentatively TRBD2 (6 bases). CDR3 length equals 14 residues. V gave up 4 bases and J gave up 8 bases, with 14 bases separating them. Per germline, CDR1 SGHDN and CDR2 FVKESK. CDR3 loop: CASSPINAGGELFF. The CDR3 DNA is TGTGCCAGCAGCCCCATCAATGCGGGGGGGGAGCTGTTTTTT.

This clone was seen only a few times. The rearrangement uses TRBV28 and TRBJ1-6, with no clear D. CDR1 is MDHEN, CDR2 SYDVKM, per germline. The CDR3 consists of 13 residues. V shed 6 bases and J shed 4 bases, with 7 bases lying between them. CDR3 protein: CASRWEYNSPLHF. CDR3 bases: TGTGCCAGCAGGTGGGAGTATAATTCACCCCTCCACTTT.

This chain joins TRBV5-4 and TRBJ2-1, with TRBD2 identical over 7 bases. Germline V gives CDR1 SGHNT, CDR2 YYREEE (reference sequence). CDR3 size: 14 residues. With V trimmed by 4 bases and J by 4 bases, 5 bases remained unmatched. The CDR3 sequence is CASSPLAEYNEQFF. The CDR3, as DNA: TGTGCCAGCAGCCCCCTAGCGGAGTACAATGAGCAGTTCTTC.

This chain uses TRBV5-4 with TRBJ2-1; 10 bases align to TRBD2. Germline V gives CDR1 SGHNT, CDR2 YYREEE (reference sequence). The CDR3 loop spans 15 amino acids. V lost 9 bases, J lost 6 bases, and 12 bases stayed unmatched. CDR3 sequence (DNA): TGTGCCACCCTGAAAGCGGGAGGGCCATTCAATGAGCAGTTCTTC. This gives the protein CATLKAGGPFNEQFF. Complete variable domain (other parts from reference TRBV5-4 and TRBJ2-1): ETGVTQSPTHLIKTRGQQVTLRCSSQSGHNTVSWYQQALGQGPQFIFQYYREEENGRGNFPPRFSGLQFPNYSSELNVNALELDDSALYLCATLKAGGPFNEQFFGPGTRLTVL.

The chain is built from TRBV12-3 or TRBV12-4 and TRBJ1-1; D is undetermined. Trimming stripped 3 bases from V and 1 base from J, with 6 bases between. CDR3 size: 13 residues. The CDR3 bases are TGTGCCAGCAGTTTGCGGGCGAACACTGAAGCTTTCTTT. Encoded protein: CASSLRANTEAFF.

The chain employs TRBV15 and TRBJ1-1; 7 positions agree with TRBD1. This CDR3 has 16 residues. The V gene's germline CDR1 is LNHNV and CDR2 YYDKDF (reference sequence). Trimming removed 3 bases from V and 0 bases from J; junction bases left unmatched: 7. The CDR3 bases are TGTGCCACCAGCAGTTGGACAGGAAATATGAACACTGAAGCTTTCTTT. Translated, it gives CATSSWTGNMNTEAFF.

The chain joins TRBV5-4 to TRBJ1-2, with D possibly matching TRBD1 (5 bases). The CDR3 is 13 residues long. Germline loops: CDR1 SGHNT, CDR2 YYREEE (reference sequence). Between the trimmed V and J ends, which lost 0 bases and 6 bases, there was a span of 9 bases. The CDR3 DNA follows: TGTGCCAGCAGCTTGGTGACAGAAAATGGCTACACCTTC. This gives the protein CASSLVTENGYTF.

V usage is TRBV6-5 and J usage is TRBJ2-2, with 7 bases identical to TRBD1. Unmatched junction bases numbered 3, after V lost 5 bases and J lost 6 bases. The germline CDR1 and CDR2 sequences are MNHEY and SVGAGI. This CDR3 region has 13 residues. CDR3 residues: CASSRQGAGELFF. In DNA form, the CDR3 reads TGTGCCAGCAGTCGGCAGGGGGCCGGGGAGCTGTTTTTT.